Listed below are T cell receptor beta chains from one sample, sequenced in a study of CD8+ T cells in alopecia areata. Clones were read by immunoSEQ multiplex PCR, and TCRdb kept only the in-frame ones, dropping some. The sample includes some 110,000 clones, roughly two fifths of them seen just once. Material: CD4+ T cells sorted from blood. Receptor source: a human donor with alopecia areata. Each CDR3 is given with its conserved first and last residue. The D gene is left open where the match is weak. Clone size appears in some rows only: once, few, many, or a class for an expanded clone.

TRBD1	.	TRBJ2-7	TRBV5-1	CASSLTPFPGTGRHEQYF	TGCGCCAGCAGCCTCACGCCTTTTCCCGGGACAGGGCGCCACGAGCAGTACTTC
TRBD2	few	TRBJ2-5	TRBV6-6	CASSYSSRGTERTQYF	TGTGCCAGCAGTTACTCGTCGCGGGGGACTGAACGGACCCAGTACTTC
.	few	TRBJ2-3	TRBV5-1	CASSRSGSTDTQYF	TGCGCCAGCAGCCGTAGCGGTAGCACAGATACGCAGTATTTT
.	.	TRBJ1-5	TRBV5-1	CASSASGLGAGNQPQHF	TGCGCCAGCAGCGCGAGCGGGTTGGGGGCTGGCAATCAGCCCCAGCATTTT
.	few	TRBJ1-2	TRBV29-1	CSARDPLNYGYTF	TGCAGCGCCAGGGACCCACTTAACTATGGCTACACCTTC
.	.	TRBJ2-5	TRBV6-5	CASSYSPGETQYF	TGTGCCAGCAGTTATAGTCCGGGGGAGACCCAGTACTTC
TRBD1	few	TRBJ2-2	TRBV2	CASSPSGQGAGELFF	TGTGCCAGCTCACCCTCGGGACAGGGGGCCGGGGAGCTGTTTTTT
.	.	TRBJ2-1	TRBV9	CASSQNLGVSEQFF	TGTGCCAGCAGCCAGAATCTAGGAGTATCTGAGCAGTTCTTC
.	few	TRBJ2-1	TRBV5-6	CASSLSSYNEQFF	TGTGCCAGCAGCTTAAGCAGCTACAATGAGCAGTTCTTC
.	.	TRBJ2-3	TRBV28	CASSGWSTDTQYF	TGTGCCAGCTCGGGTTGGAGCACAGATACGCAGTATTTT
.	.	TRBJ2-1	TRBV5-4	CASSPKVSSYNEQFF	TGTGCCAGCAGTCCGAAGGTGAGCTCCTACAATGAGCAGTTCTTC
.	.	TRBJ1-1	TRBV29-1	CSVAARGGTEAFF	TGCAGCGTTGCGGCGAGGGGAGGAACTGAAGCTTTCTTT
TRBD1	once	TRBJ1-1	TRBV30	CAWMPTGGLPEAFF	TGTGCCTGGATGCCGACAGGGGGCCTTCCTGAAGCTTTCTTT
TRBD2	.	TRBJ2-3	TRBV4-2	CASSPGLAGGQDTQYF	TGTGCCAGCAGCCCAGGACTAGCGGGGGGGCAAGATACGCAGTATTTT
.	few	TRBJ2-7	TRBV5-1	CASSFIMDREQYF	TGCGCCAGCAGCTTTATAATGGACAGAGAGCAGTACTTC
TRBD1	few	TRBJ1-1	TRBV30	CAWSAWTGGPKGAEAFF	TGTGCCTGGAGCGCCTGGACAGGGGGCCCCAAAGGGGCTGAAGCTTTCTTT
.	.	TRBJ1-3	TRBV30	CAWSVRSGNTIYF	TGTGCCTGGAGTGTACGGTCTGGAAACACCATATATTTT
.	few	TRBJ2-7	TRBV29-1	CSVEFGVKGMRMNEQYF	TGCAGCGTTGAATTCGGGGTTAAGGGGATGAGAATGAACGAGCAGTACTTC
.	many	TRBJ1-3	TRBV10-3	CAISDSSRSGNTIYF	TGTGCCATCAGTGACAGTTCGCGCTCTGGAAACACCATATATTTT
.	.	TRBJ1-2	TRBV2	CASTSERGRGYTF	TGTGCCAGCACCTCCGAAAGGGGACGGGGCTACACCTTC
.	few	TRBJ2-6	TRBV18	CASSVSASGANVLTF	TGTGCCAGCTCAGTGTCGGCCTCTGGGGCCAACGTCCTGACTTTC
.	.	TRBJ2-2	TRBV29-1	CSVEDQDKGAVGELFF	TGCAGCGTTGAAGATCAGGATAAGGGCGCAGTCGGGGAGCTGTTTTTT
.	few	TRBJ2-6	TRBV7-9	CAAGVGANVLTF	TGTGCCGCCGGTGTTGGGGCCAACGTCCTGACTTTC
TRBD1	few	TRBJ1-1	TRBV29-1	CSVDRGETEAFF	TGCAGCGTTGACAGGGGGGAGACTGAAGCTTTCTTT
.	few	TRBJ1-1	TRBV23-1	CASSQSTDYTEAFF	TGCGCCAGCAGTCAATCAACAGACTACACTGAAGCTTTCTTT
TRBD2	.	TRBJ2-7	TRBV5-1	CASSLGPAGGLREQYF	TGCGCCAGCAGCTTGGGCCCAGCGGGAGGGCTACGAGAGCAGTACTTC